This section outlines one TCR beta chain sequence together with its context. The sample originates from a study of OX40 agonist ivuxolimab in advanced cancers. CDR1 SGHNT and CDR2 YYREEE come from the germline V gene (reference sequence). CDR3 length: 16 residues. V shed 4 bases, J shed 4 bases, and the junction held 12 bases outside the gene matches. Sequenced by immunoSEQ multiplex PCR; TCRdb stores in-frame clones only, minus some. Here the sample spans roughly 56,000 clones, 65% to 90% being singletons. Sequenced here: CD4+ or CD8+ T cells sorted from blood, sampled in a trial of the OX40 agonist ivuxolimab. The chain joins TRBV5-4 to TRBJ1-2; TRBD1 agrees at 8 bases. This TCR derives from an adult with an advanced solid tumor such as melanoma, head and neck, liver or kidney cancer. The CDR3 spells CASSPWDRTSSYGYTF. DNA of the CDR3: TGTGCCAGCAGCCCGTGGGACAGGACATCTAGCTATGGCTACACCTTC.